These T cell receptor beta chains were read from a single sample in a study of blood T cell repertoires in COVID-19. Produced via immunoSEQ multiplex PCR; TCRdb's table is partial and in-frame only. The data show tens of thousands of clones, with approximately 90% seen just once and about a sixth held by the top ten. The sample taken for sequencing was peripheral blood. The receptors originated from a woman aged 30 to 39 in a cohort sampled during active COVID-19. Both conserved end residues are part of each CDR3. D genes are given only for firm matches. For some rows the clone size is stated as once, few or many, or as a class when expanded; others skip it.

DNA: TGTGCCAGCAGTTACTCAGGCAGGGCGGATGGCTACACCTTC
CDR3: CASSYSGRADGYTF
J: TRBJ1-2
D: -
V: TRBV6-5
size: once

DNA: TGTGCCAGCAGCTTTGGGCTAGCGGGTTTCCCGAACACCGGGGAGCTGTTTTTT
CDR3: CASSFGLAGFPNTGELFF
J: TRBJ2-2
D: TRBD2
V: TRBV7-3
size: once

DNA: TGTGCCAGTCTCTTCGGACAGTCCAATTCACCCCTCCACTTT
CDR3: CASLFGQSNSPLHF
J: TRBJ1-6
D: -
V: TRBV5-5
size: -

DNA: TGTGCCAGCAGCCAAGATCTGGGAGCTAGCACAGATACGCAGTATTTT
CDR3: CASSQDLGASTDTQYF
J: TRBJ2-3
D: -
V: TRBV3-1/TRBV3-2
size: -

DNA: TGTGCCAGCAGTTCCCTCCGGGACAGGCGCCCCTACGAGCAGTACTTC
CDR3: CASSSLRDRRPYEQYF
J: TRBJ2-7
D: TRBD1
V: TRBV11-2
size: -

DNA: TGTGCCAGCAGAAAACAGGGGAGAGACTATGGCTACACCTTC
CDR3: CASRKQGRDYGYTF
J: TRBJ1-2
D: TRBD1
V: TRBV5-4
size: -

DNA: TGTGCCAGCGTCACTAGCGGCAACAGTAAAAGCACAGATACGCAGTATTTT
CDR3: CASVTSGNSKSTDTQYF
J: TRBJ2-3
D: TRBD2
V: TRBV2
size: -

DNA: TGCGCCAGCAGATCGCGGGAGTCCCCCTACGAGCAGTACTTC
CDR3: CASRSRESPYEQYF
J: TRBJ2-7
D: TRBD2
V: TRBV5-1
size: -

DNA: TGTGCCAGCAGCGTAGCTGGCAGGGGGCACGAGACCCAGTACTTC
CDR3: CASSVAGRGHETQYF
J: TRBJ2-5
D: TRBD1
V: TRBV9
size: -

DNA: TGTGCCAGTCACCCCGGGACCTACAATGAGCAGTTCTTC
CDR3: CASHPGTYNEQFF
J: TRBJ2-1
D: -
V: TRBV19
size: -

DNA: TGTGCCAGCAGCCAGGCCCCGGGAAACACCATATATTTT
CDR3: CASSQAPGNTIYF
J: TRBJ1-3
D: -
V: TRBV7-9
size: -

DNA: TGCGCCAGCAGCTTGGGTGGACAGGGAAGGGTCCAAGAGACCCAGTACTTC
CDR3: CASSLGGQGRVQETQYF
J: TRBJ2-5
D: TRBD1
V: TRBV5-1
size: -

DNA: TGTGCCAGCTCACCATCCGGGGGGGGCACTGAAGCTTTCTTT
CDR3: CASSPSGGGTEAFF
J: TRBJ1-1
D: -
V: TRBV18
size: few

DNA: TGTGCCAGTAGGCCCGGGACTAGCGGTTACAATGAGCAGTTCTTC
CDR3: CASRPGTSGYNEQFF
J: TRBJ2-1
D: TRBD2
V: TRBV19
size: -

DNA: TGCGCCAGCAGTGAAGACAGACTAGACTCCGGGGGGGAGCTGTTTTTT
CDR3: CASSEDRLDSGGELFF
J: TRBJ2-2
D: -
V: TRBV10-1
size: once

DNA: TGTGCCAGCAGTTTAGGAGCAGGATCACCCCTCCACTTT
CDR3: CASSLGAGSPLHF
J: TRBJ1-6
D: -
V: TRBV12-3/TRBV12-4
size: once

DNA: TGTGCCAGCATGGGGACAGGGGGCAATCAGCCCCAGCATTTT
CDR3: CASMGTGGNQPQHF
J: TRBJ1-5
D: TRBD1
V: TRBV27
size: -

DNA: TGTGCCAGCAGTGAACCGGGACAGGGGGCTGCTGAAGCTTTCTTT
CDR3: CASSEPGQGAAEAFF
J: TRBJ1-1
D: TRBD1
V: TRBV27
size: -

DNA: TGTGCCATCAGTTTATCACCCACGGATTCACCCCTCCACTTT
CDR3: CAISLSPTDSPLHF
J: TRBJ1-6
D: -
V: TRBV10-3
size: -

DNA: TGTGCCAGCAGTGAGCGGTGGGAGACCCAGTACTTC
CDR3: CASSERWETQYF
J: TRBJ2-5
D: -
V: TRBV25-1
size: -

DNA: TGTGCCAGCAGTCTAGCGGGAGCTAGCACAGATACGCAGTATTTT
CDR3: CASSLAGASTDTQYF
J: TRBJ2-3
D: TRBD2
V: TRBV6-6
size: -

DNA: TGTGCCAGCAGTTCGTCGGGACTAGCGGGTTACGAGCAGTACTTC
CDR3: CASSSSGLAGYEQYF
J: TRBJ2-7
D: TRBD2
V: TRBV27
size: -

DNA: TGTGCCAGCTCGCGGGCCCCGAATGAGCAGTTCTTC
CDR3: CASSRAPNEQFF
J: TRBJ2-1
D: -
V: TRBV9
size: -

DNA: TGTGCCAGCAGCTTAAACCCCACCGGGACTAGATACGAGCAGTACTTC
CDR3: CASSLNPTGTRYEQYF
J: TRBJ2-7
D: TRBD2
V: TRBV9
size: -